What follows are 20 T cell receptor beta chains derived from one specimen sequenced in a study of blood T cell repertoires in COVID-19. Assay used: immunoSEQ multiplex PCR; TCRdb lists only in-frame clones, some missing. Of 120,000 to 150,000 clones listed, 84% are singletons. Material: PBMCs or T cells enriched from blood (not recorded which). These receptors all come from a woman between 45 and 65 years old who had been exposed to COVID-19.

The chain recombines TRBV3-1 (or the pseudogene TRBV3-2) with TRBJ1-2; D not certain. The CDR3 sequence is 15 residues long. The ends were cut back, 1 base at V and 4 bases at J, with 13 bases in the middle. Germline V lookup: CDR1 LGHDT, CDR2 YNNKEL (reference sequence). The CDR3 loop reads CASSQARQTSYGYTF. CDR3 sequence (DNA): TGTGCCAGCAGCCAAGCCAGACAAACATCCTATGGCTACACCTTC.

V gene TRBV29-1 combines with J gene TRBJ2-5; 8 nucleotides align to TRBD1. V shed 8 bases and J 5 bases; nucleotides not matched to a gene: 10. The length of the CDR3 is 13 residues. CDR1 SQVTM and CDR2 ANQGSEA come from the germline V gene. The CDR3 sequence is CSSRTGSSETQYF. CDR3 nucleotides: TGCAGCTCTAGGACAGGGTCATCGGAGACCCAGTACTTC. The variable domain in full, completed from reference TRBV29-1 and TRBJ2-5, reads SAVISQKPSRDICQRGTSLTIQCQVDSQVTMMFWYRQQPGQSLTLIATANQGSEATYESGFVIDKFPISRPNLTFSTLTVSNMSPEDSSIYLCSSRTGSSETQYFGPGTRLLVL.

This clone is a singleton in its sample. The J gene is TRBJ1-1, the V gene TRBV9, with D unresolved. V dropped 3 bases and J dropped 4 bases, with 10 bases sitting between them. This CDR3 spans 13 amino acids. CDR1 and CDR2 (germline): SGDLS, YYNGEE. CDR3 DNA sequence: TGTGCCAGCAGCGCCGCTCGGGGCACTGAAGCTTTCTTT. Its translation: CASSAARGTEAFF.

This chain joins TRBV27 and TRBJ1-2; D might be TRBD1 (6 bases). The germline V gene has CDR1 MNHEY and CDR2 SMNVEV (reference sequence). The CDR3 runs 14 residues. V gave up 4 bases and J gave up 4 bases, with 13 bases separating them. This CDR3 is CASSSRGRGYGYTF. CDR3 nucleotides: TGTGCCAGCAGTTCCAGGGGCCGGGGCTATGGCTACACCTTC.

The rearrangement links TRBV9 to TRBJ2-4; D might be TRBD1 (6 bases). The CDR3 is 16 amino acids. Germline lookup yields CDR1 SGDLS and CDR2 YYNGEE. Trimming left V 6 bases short and J 0 bases short, with 16 bases between. In DNA form, the CDR3 reads TGTGCCAGCACCCGCGGACAGCAAGTAGCCAAAAACATTCAGTACTTC. Amino acids: CASTRGQQVAKNIQYF.

The chain combines TRBV2 with TRBJ1-1; D uncertain. The CDR3 loop spans 14 amino acids. Trimming stripped 7 bases from V and 0 bases from J, with 12 bases between. Germline V CDR1 and CDR2: SNHLY, FYNNEI. CDR3 nucleotides: TGTGCCAGCACCGCAGACACGGTGAACACTGAAGCTTTCTTT. Its translation: CASTADTVNTEAFF.

This clone is a singleton in its sample. The chain has TRBV11-2 and TRBJ2-3; no definite D call. Germline V CDR1 and CDR2: SGHAT, FQNNGV. V was shortened by 5 bases and J by 0 bases, with 12 bases between the two germline ends. This CDR3 is 15 amino acids long. The CDR3 nucleotides are TGTGCCAGCAGCCCCACCCCCAGGAGCACAGATACGCAGTATTTT. As protein: CASSPTPRSTDTQYF.

V and J are TRBV5-4 and TRBJ2-7; a weak D match, TRBD1 (5 bases). V was cut by 6 bases and J by 5 bases, with 18 bases left in between. This CDR3 has 14 residues. Germline lookup yields CDR1 SGHNT and CDR2 YYREEE (reference sequence). The DNA of the CDR3 is TGTGCCAGCAACCGACAGACGGTTGGGGACGAGCAGTACTTC. Protein sequence: CASNRQTVGDEQYF. Full variable domain (outside the CDR3, taken from reference TRBV5-4 and TRBJ2-7): ETGVTQSPTHLIKTRGQQVTLRCSSQSGHNTVSWYQQALGQGPQFIFQYYREEENGRGNFPPRFSGLQFPNYSSELNVNALELDDSALYLCASNRQTVGDEQYFGPGTRLTVT.

The gene calls are TRBV7-9 and TRBJ1-1; the D is unclear. The V gene lost 3 bases and the J gene lost 6 bases, with 14 bases spanning the gap. The CDR3 extends over 14 amino acids. Germline V CDR1 and CDR2: SEHNR, FQNEAQ (reference sequence). CDR3 DNA: TGTGCCAGCAGCTTGTCCAGTTTATCCGCTGAAGCTTTCTTT. Its protein product is CASSLSSLSAEAFF. Full variable domain (missing parts from reference TRBV7-9 and TRBJ1-1): DTGVSQNPRHKITKRGQNVTFRCDPISEHNRLYWYRQTLGQGPEFLTYFQNEAQLEKSRLLSDRFSAERPKGSFSTLEIQRTEQGDSAMYLCASSLSSLSAEAFFGQGTRLTVV.

In its sample, this clone was seen once. The V and J genes are TRBV27 and TRBJ1-3, with 9 nucleotides matching TRBD1. There are 15 residues in the CDR3. Looked up from germline, CDR1 is MNHEY and CDR2 is SMNVEV (reference sequence). The V gene end was trimmed by 4 bases and the J gene end by 4 bases; junction bases not matched to a gene: 5. The CDR3 coding sequence is TGTGCCAGCAGTTCAGACAGGGGGAACGGAAACACCATATATTTT. It specifies CASSSDRGNGNTIYF.

The chain is built from TRBV15 and TRBJ2-7; D gene unclear. Trimming shortened V by 0 bases and J by 3 bases, and 9 bases separated the two germline ends. Germline-derived CDR1 and CDR2 are LNHNV and YYDKDF (reference sequence). This CDR3 is 14 amino acids long. The CDR3 DNA reads TGTGCCACCAGCAGAGACCTAGTAAGCTACGAGCAGTACTTC. It is translated as CATSRDLVSYEQYF.

The chain couples TRBV7-9 to TRBJ2-1; 12 bases align to TRBD2. The germline CDR1 and CDR2 sequences are SEHNR and FQNEAQ (reference sequence). V trimming: 5 bases; J trimming: 5 bases; junction bases outside the gene matches: 13. The CDR3 spans 18 residues. CDR3 nucleotide sequence: TGTGCCAGCAGCCCCAAGATACGACTAGCGGGGGCTCACAATGAGCAGTTCTTC. This translates into CASSPKIRLAGAHNEQFF.

The rearrangement uses TRBV7-9 and TRBJ1-1; TRBD1 matches 9 bases. The CDR3 is 14 residues long. The V segment lost 7 bases and the J segment 5 bases; nucleotides outside the gene matches: 8. Germline loops: CDR1 SEHNR, CDR2 FQNEAQ (reference sequence). CDR3 DNA sequence: TGTGCCAGCAAGTCCGGACAGGGGCTGACTGAAGCTTTCTTT. Its translation is CASKSGQGLTEAFF.

This clone was counted only a few times. This chain joins TRBV9 and TRBJ2-7; TRBD2 matches at 8 bases. Germline trimming cut 2 bases from V and 3 bases from J; bases unmatched to any gene: 4. This CDR3 is 14 amino acids long. CDR1 and CDR2 from the germline V gene are SGDLS and YYNGEE. CDR3 DNA: TGTGCCAGCAGCGTTGGGACTAGTCTCTACGAGCAGTACTTC. Its protein is CASSVGTSLYEQYF.

The chain employs TRBV10-3 and TRBJ2-3, with 13 positions matching TRBD2. The CDR3 is 15 residues long. Germline V CDR1 and CDR2: ENHRY, SYGVKD. Losses at the gene ends were 6 bases for V and 5 bases for J; bases not matched to a gene: 5. CDR3 bases: TGTGCCATCAGGGGGACTAGCGGGGAGGGAGATACGCAGTATTTT. It translates to CAIRGTSGEGDTQYF.

This sequence joins TRBV11-2 and TRBJ1-6; the D gene is possibly TRBD1 (5 bases). V lost 3 bases and J 7 bases, leaving 7 bases between the germline ends. Germline values: CDR1 SGHAT, CDR2 FQNNGV. The CDR3 runs to 13 residues. The CDR3: CASSFNRNSPLHF. CDR3 DNA: TGTGCCAGCAGCTTCAACAGGAATTCACCCCTCCACTTT. Using reference TRBV11-2 and TRBJ1-6 for the parts outside the CDR3, the full variable domain is EAGVAQSPRYKIIEKRQSVAFWCNPISGHATLYWYQQILGQGPKLLIQFQNNGVVDDSQLPKDRFSAERLKGVDSTLKIQPAKLEDSAVYLCASSFNRNSPLHFGNGTRLTVT.

The chain has TRBV5-1 and TRBJ1-5, with TRBD1 as a possible D gene (6 bases). There are 16 residues in the CDR3. Trimming stripped 1 base from V and 1 base from J, with 12 bases between. The germline V gene has CDR1 SGHRS and CDR2 YFSETQ. The CDR3 DNA sequence: TGCGCCAGCAGCTTGTCTCCCGGACAGAGCAATCAGCCCCAGCATTTT. This translates into CASSLSPGQSNQPQHF.

The chain recombines TRBV5-6 with TRBJ2-1, with 8 bases fitting TRBD2. The trim removed 0 bases at V and 10 bases at J, leaving 9 bases unmatched. Germline lookup yields CDR1 SGHDT and CDR2 YYEEEE. The CDR3 is 15 amino acids. The CDR3 protein is CASSLAPTSVKEQFF. The CDR3 bases are TGTGCCAGCAGCTTGGCCCCGACTAGCGTAAAAGAGCAGTTCTTC.

The rearrangement links TRBV12-3 or TRBV12-4 to TRBJ2-7, with 8 bases aligning to TRBD1. The ends lost 6 bases at V and 12 bases at J; junction bases unmatched: 7. The CDR3 runs to 11 residues. CDR3 region: CASSRGQGMYF. The CDR3 DNA sequence: TGTGCCAGCAGCAGAGGACAGGGAATGTACTTC.

The gene calls are TRBV11-3 and TRBJ2-2, with a possible D match to TRBD2 (6 bases). The CDR3 length is 15 residues. Germline V gene data show CDR1 as SGHNT and CDR2 as YENEEA. V lost 2 bases, J lost 5 bases, and 12 bases lay in between. The CDR3 DNA follows: TGTGCCAGCAGCTTAAGACTAGATTTTACCGGGGAGCTGTTTTTT. Translated, it gives CASSLRLDFTGELFF.